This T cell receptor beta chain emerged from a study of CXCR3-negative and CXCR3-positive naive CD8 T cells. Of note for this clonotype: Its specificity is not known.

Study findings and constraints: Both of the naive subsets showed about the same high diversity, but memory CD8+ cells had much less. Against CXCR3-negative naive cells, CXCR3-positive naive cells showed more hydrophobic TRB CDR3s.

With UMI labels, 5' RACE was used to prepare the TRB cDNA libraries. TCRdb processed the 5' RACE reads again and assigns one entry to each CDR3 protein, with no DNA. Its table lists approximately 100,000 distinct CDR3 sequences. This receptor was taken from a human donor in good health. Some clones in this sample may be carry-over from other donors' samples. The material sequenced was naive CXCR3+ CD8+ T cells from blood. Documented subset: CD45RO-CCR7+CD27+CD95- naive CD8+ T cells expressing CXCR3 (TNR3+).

The CDR3 sequence: CASSPSGVYGYTF. The V gene is TRBV23-1, the J gene TRBJ1-2. TRBV23-1 falls under the ORF class, with uncertain function. The CDR3 consists of 13 residues.